The text below deals with one T cell receptor (beta chain). Sequencing was performed with immunoSEQ multiplex PCR; in TCRdb, only in-frame clones are kept and a portion is missing. The sample carries a few hundred thousand clones, about 87% recorded once. Trimming cost V 8 bases and J 6 bases; bases outside gene matches: 10. The germline V gene has CDR1 MNHEY and CDR2 SMNVEV (reference sequence). The CDR3 is made up of 14 amino acids. The data originate from a study of blood T cell repertoires in COVID-19. Material: PBMCs or T cells enriched from blood (not recorded which). The origin of this receptor is a woman between 50 and 59 years old who had recovered from COVID-19. V and J are TRBV27 and TRBJ2-1; 7 bases fit TRBD2. Here the CDR3 reads CASATGTTPNEQFF. CDR3 coding DNA: TGTGCCAGCGCCACCGGGACTACCCCCAATGAGCAGTTCTTC.